This T cell receptor beta chain comes out of a study of blood T cell repertoires in COVID-19. Across the whole study: The analysed material was cDNA or gDNA that came from T cells, B-cell-depleted T cells, or PBMCs.

Germline lookup yields CDR1 MNHEY and CDR2 SVGEGT. The CDR3 totals 20 residues. The V and J ends lost 2 bases and 1 base, in that order; junction bases with no gene match: 16. Method: immunoSEQ multiplex PCR; TCRdb's copy keeps in-frame clones and lacks some. Among tens of thousands of clones listed, 88% were seen once. This sequence originates from a human donor in a cohort sampled during active COVID-19. The material sequenced was peripheral blood. The V and J genes are TRBV6-2 or TRBV6-3 and TRBJ1-5; 8 bases are a match to TRBD1. The CDR3 is CASSYSVAGGRSPSNQPQHF. For the CDR3, the DNA is TGTGCCAGCAGTTACAGTGTGGCAGGGGGCCGCAGCCCAAGCAATCAGCCCCAGCATTTT.